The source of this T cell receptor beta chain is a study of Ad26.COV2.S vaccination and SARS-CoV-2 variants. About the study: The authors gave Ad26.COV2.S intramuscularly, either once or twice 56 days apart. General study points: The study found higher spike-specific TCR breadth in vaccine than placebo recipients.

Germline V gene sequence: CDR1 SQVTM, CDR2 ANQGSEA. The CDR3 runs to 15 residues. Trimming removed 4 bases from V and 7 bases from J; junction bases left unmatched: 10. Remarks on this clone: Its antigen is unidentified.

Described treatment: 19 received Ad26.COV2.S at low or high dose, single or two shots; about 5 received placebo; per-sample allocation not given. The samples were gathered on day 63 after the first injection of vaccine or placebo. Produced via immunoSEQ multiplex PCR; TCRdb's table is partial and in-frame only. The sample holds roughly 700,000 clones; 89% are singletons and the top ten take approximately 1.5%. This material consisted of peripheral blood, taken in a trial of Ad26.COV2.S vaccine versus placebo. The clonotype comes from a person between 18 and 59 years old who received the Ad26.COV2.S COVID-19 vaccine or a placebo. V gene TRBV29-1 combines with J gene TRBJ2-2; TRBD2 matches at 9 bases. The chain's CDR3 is CSVVAAGGMYGELFF. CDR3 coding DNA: TGCAGCGTTGTAGCAGCGGGGGGAATGTACGGGGAGCTGTTTTTT.